What follows are 25 T cell receptor beta chains derived from one specimen sequenced in a study of T-cell memory formation after mild COVID-19. TCRdb used MiXCR to reprocess the 5' RACE reads, holding one entry per CDR3 protein. The data contain approximately 35,000 distinct CDR3 sequences, about 21% of them singletons. The sequenced material came from PBMCs or a T cell subset sorted from them (not recorded which). Receptors were obtained from an adult who had mild COVID-19 (a few samples of this study predate the infection). Cell type and time point are not known.

In this sample, this clonotype turned up many times. The chain employs TRBV7-9 and TRBJ2-7, with TRBD2 matching 12 bases. The CDR3 has 15 residues. The germline V gene has CDR1 SEHNR and CDR2 FQNEAQ (reference sequence). Germline trimming cut 5 bases from V and 8 bases from J; bases unmatched to any gene: 10. CDR3 residues: CASSPPLAGGIKQYF. CDR3 nucleotides: TGTGCCAGCAGCCCGCCACTAGCGGGGGGCATAAAGCAGTACTTC.

This clonotype was recorded at least ten times. The chain combines TRBV5-1 with TRBJ1-5; possibly TRBD1 for D (6 bases). Germline V gives CDR1 SGHRS, CDR2 YFSETQ. The germline V and J ends were trimmed by 2 bases and 4 bases, with 13 bases remaining between them. The CDR3 has 15 residues. The CDR3 loop is CASSLGTPENQPQHF. In DNA, the CDR3 is TGCGCCAGCAGCTTAGGGACACCCGAAAATCAGCCCCAGCATTTT. Combining the CDR3 with reference TRBV5-1 and TRBJ1-5 gives the whole variable domain KAGVTQTPRYLIKTRGQQVTLSCSPISGHRSVSWYQQTPGQGLQFLFEYFSETQRNKGNFPGRFSGRQFSNSRSEMNVSTLELGDSALYLCASSLGTPENQPQHFGDGTRLSIL.

This clonotype appeared many times. The chain has TRBV12-3 or TRBV12-4 and TRBJ2-3, with TRBD2 identical over 10 bases. The CDR3 spans 16 residues. With V trimmed by 6 bases and J by 2 bases, 8 bases remained unmatched. The CDR3 coding sequence is TGTGCCAGCAGCATCGGACTAGCGGTAAACACAGATACGCAGTATTTT. This gives the protein CASSIGLAVNTDTQYF.

This clonotype came up many times. CDR3 in DNA: TGTGCCAGCAGCTTGGTTTCCGGGACAGAGCAGTTCTTC. Its protein is CASSLVSGTEQFF. This chain uses TRBV5-4 with TRBJ2-1, with a tentative D call TRBD1 (6 bases). The ends were cut back, 0 bases at V and 10 bases at J, with 11 bases in the middle. Germline V gene lookup returns CDR1 SGHNT and CDR2 YYREEE (reference sequence). The CDR3 has 13 amino acids.

In this sample, this clonotype turned up many times. The chain couples TRBV5-1 to TRBJ1-1, with TRBD1 as a possible D gene (5 bases). Germline values: CDR1 SGHRS, CDR2 YFSETQ. Trimming took 0 bases from V and 3 from J, leaving 21 bases between them. The CDR3 totals 18 residues. CDR3 protein: CASSLAGSQGPRYTEAFF. The CDR3 DNA follows: TGCGCCAGCAGCTTGGCCGGCAGCCAGGGCCCAAGGTACACTGAAGCTTTCTTT.

As concerns this clonotype: At one end, the junction sequence differs from germline, possibly due to a read error. This chain connects TRBV2 to TRBJ2-3, with TRBD2 matching 14 bases. The CDR3 contains 16 residues. The germline V gene encodes CDR1 SNHLY and CDR2 FYNNEI. CDR3 sequence: CASRRLAGGSRDAQYF. As DNA, the CDR3 is TGTGCCAGCAGACGACTAGCGGGGGGGAGTAGAGATGCGCAGTATTTT.

This clonotype was observed a few times. CDR3 protein: CASSERTSALYEQYF. In DNA form, the CDR3 reads TGTGCCAGCAGTGAACGGACTAGCGCACTCTACGAGCAGTACTTC. The V and J genes are TRBV6-1 and TRBJ2-7, with 9 bases matching TRBD2. Germline V gives CDR1 MNHNS, CDR2 SASEGT. V was pared by 2 bases and J by 3 bases, with 5 bases of the junction left unmatched. The length of the CDR3 is 15 residues.

The chain employs TRBV4-2 and TRBJ1-2; D is unclear. The CDR3 has 18 amino acids. Deletions cut 0 bases from V and 2 bases from J, with 19 bases between. From germline, CDR1 is LGHNA and CDR2 YNFKEQ. The CDR3 region is CASSQEAVAVGRNYGYTF. The CDR3, as DNA: TGTGCCAGCAGCCAAGAAGCCGTTGCGGTCGGACGGAACTATGGCTACACCTTC.

There are many counts of this clonotype. For the CDR3, the DNA is TGCGCCAGCAGCAACGATCAGGGGGCAGGGAACACCGGGGAGCTGTTTTTT. Protein sequence: CASSNDQGAGNTGELFF. The gene calls are TRBV5-1 and TRBJ2-2; 8 bases are a match to TRBD1. CDR3 size: 17 residues. Trimming cost V 4 bases and J 1 base; bases outside gene matches: 9. Per germline, CDR1 SGHRS and CDR2 YFSETQ.

The sample holds one count of this clonotype. V and J are TRBV7-9 and TRBJ2-7; possible D gene TRBD1, 6 bases. The CDR3 is 16 residues long. Germline V gene sequence: CDR1 SEHNR, CDR2 FQNEAQ (reference sequence). The germline V and J ends were trimmed by 5 bases and 3 bases, with 20 bases remaining between them. CDR3 region: CASSGTGLTGIYEQYF. CDR3 sequence (DNA): TGTGCCAGCAGCGGAACAGGGTTAACGGGTATCTACGAGCAGTACTTC. Variable domain in full (rest from reference TRBV7-9 and TRBJ2-7): DTGVSQNPRHKITKRGQNVTFRCDPISEHNRLYWYRQTLGQGPEFLTYFQNEAQLEKSRLLSDRFSAERPKGSFSTLEIQRTEQGDSAMYLCASSGTGLTGIYEQYFGPGTRLTVT.

This clonotype was detected many times. The chain uses TRBV11-3 and TRBJ2-7; 8 bases align to TRBD2. Looked up from germline, CDR1 is SGHNT and CDR2 is YENEEA. The V and J ends lost 5 bases and 1 base, in that order; junction bases with no gene match: 4. CDR3 length: 14 amino acids. The CDR3 region is CASSLSGSSYEQYF. DNA for the CDR3: TGTGCCAGCAGCCTGAGCGGGAGTTCCTACGAGCAGTACTTC.

Many counts were recorded for this clonotype. This sequence joins TRBV27 and TRBJ2-3; 7 nucleotides align to TRBD2. Germline V CDR1 and CDR2: MNHEY, SMNVEV (reference sequence). This CDR3 contains 15 residues. Losses at the gene ends were 5 bases for V and 0 bases for J; bases not matched to a gene: 5. The CDR3 region has the DNA TGTGCCAGCAGTCCCACTAGCGTTAGCACAGATACGCAGTATTTT. As protein: CASSPTSVSTDTQYF.

In this sample, this clonotype turned up many times. This chain connects TRBV14 to TRBJ1-2, with D unresolved. CDR1 SGHDN and CDR2 FVKESK come from the germline V gene. V lost 0 bases and J lost 8, with 16 bases in between. The CDR3 consists of 15 residues. CDR3 amino acids: CASSQDQYRPGGYTF. The CDR3 DNA reads as TGTGCCAGCAGCCAAGATCAATATCGCCCTGGGGGCTACACCTTC.

The chain has TRBV4-2 and TRBJ2-7; 12 bases are a match to TRBD2. The CDR3 is 16 amino acids. CDR1 LGHNA and CDR2 YNFKEQ come from the germline V gene. J gave up 0 bases and V 0 bases, and 0 bases lay outside the gene matches. CDR3 residues: CASSQETSGSSYEQYF. The CDR3 DNA reads TGTGCCAGCAGCCAAGAGACTAGCGGGAGCTCCTACGAGCAGTACTTC.

This clonotype was detected only once. V is TRBV13 and J is TRBJ2-2; no firm D call. V gave up 0 bases and J gave up 0 bases, with 5 bases separating them. The CDR3 sequence is 15 residues long. Germline lookup yields CDR1 PRHDT and CDR2 FYEKMQ (reference sequence). DNA for the CDR3: TGTGCCAGCAGCTTAGGACTAACGAACACCGGGGAGCTGTTTTTT. This encodes CASSLGLTNTGELFF.

This clonotype appeared many times. This chain uses TRBV9 with TRBJ2-3, with no clear D. CDR1 and CDR2 (germline): SGDLS, YYNGEE. With 0 bases removed from V and 9 bases from J, the gap between germline ends came to 14 bases. The CDR3 sequence is 14 residues long. CDR3 loop: CASSVVTPAITQYF. CDR3 DNA sequence: TGTGCCAGCAGCGTAGTTACACCAGCAATCACGCAGTATTTT.

This clonotype was seen a handful of times. V and J are TRBV15 and TRBJ1-1; D is unresolved. The germline gives CDR1 LNHNV, CDR2 YYDKDF (reference sequence). Trimming pared 3 bases from V and 0 bases from J, leaving 11 bases between. The CDR3 has 15 amino acids. The CDR3 DNA sequence: TGTGCCACCAGCAGGGCGGACCTGCTGAACACTGAAGCTTTCTTT. Translating it yields CATSRADLLNTEAFF.

This clonotype has at least ten counts. The chain uses TRBV7-9 and TRBJ1-2; D remains ambiguous. Deletions cut 5 bases from V and 0 bases from J, with 16 bases between. CDR1 SEHNR and CDR2 FQNEAQ come from the germline V gene (reference sequence). The CDR3 runs 16 residues. CDR3 nucleotides: TGTGCCAGCAGCCCCTCCAGTGGGTCAGCTAACTATGGCTACACCTTC. It translates to CASSPSSGSANYGYTF.

This clonotype came up many times. The genes are TRBV20-1 and TRBJ2-1; D possibly matches TRBD1 or TRBD2 (5 bases each). This CDR3 has 16 residues. Trimming pared 1 base from V and 0 bases from J, leaving 13 bases between. Germline-derived CDR1 and CDR2 are DFQATT and SNEGSKA (reference sequence). CDR3 sequence (DNA): TGCAGTGCTAGAGGTGGGGCGGGTATCTCCTACAATGAGCAGTTCTTC. Its translation: CSARGGAGISYNEQFF.

The V call is TRBV7-9, the J call TRBJ2-3, with D possibly matching TRBD2 (5 bases). Germline V gene data show CDR1 as SEHNR and CDR2 as FQNEAQ (reference sequence). Trimming shortened V by 3 bases and J by 2 bases, and 18 bases separated the two germline ends. This CDR3 has 17 amino acids. CDR3 amino acids: CASSFLVGGLNTDTQYF. The CDR3, as DNA: TGTGCCAGCAGCTTCCTGGTCGGCGGGCTTAACACAGATACGCAGTATTTT. Full variable domain (remainder filled in from reference TRBV7-9 and TRBJ2-3): DTGVSQNPRHKITKRGQNVTFRCDPISEHNRLYWYRQTLGQGPEFLTYFQNEAQLEKSRLLSDRFSAERPKGSFSTLEIQRTEQGDSAMYLCASSFLVGGLNTDTQYFGPGTRLTVL.

This clonotype was detected ten times or more. This sequence joins TRBV27 and TRBJ2-2, with D perhaps assigned TRBD1 or TRBD2 (5 bases each). Looked up from germline, CDR1 is MNHEY and CDR2 is SMNVEV (reference sequence). V was trimmed by 8 bases and J by 0 bases, leaving 13 bases between them. This CDR3 is built from 15 residues. The DNA of the CDR3 is TGTGCCAGCGGGGCCAAGCGGACGAACACCGGGGAGCTGTTTTTT. As protein: CASGAKRTNTGELFF.

This clonotype was picked up a small number of times. The chain recombines TRBV6-5 with TRBJ1-2; a possible D gene is TRBD1 (5 bases). Per the germline V gene, CDR1 is MNHEY and CDR2 is SVGAGI. Trimming shortened V by 0 bases and J by 13 bases, and 18 bases separated the two germline ends. The CDR3 runs to 14 residues. The CDR3 DNA follows: TGTGCCAGCAGTTACTCGTCCGGACACCCTAATGGCACCTTC. Translated, it gives CASSYSSGHPNGTF.

The chain carries TRBV4-1 and TRBJ2-7; D is undetermined. The CDR3 spans 13 residues. The V gene's germline CDR1 is MGHRA and CDR2 YSYEKL. Trimming stripped 1 base from V and 5 bases from J, with 9 bases between. CDR3 bases: TGCGCCAGCAGCCAAGTCGGTTGGCACGAGCAGTACTTC. It codes for CASSQVGWHEQYF.

This clonotype was observed at least ten times. The chain couples TRBV2 to TRBJ1-1; possible D gene TRBD1, 6 bases. The V gene lost 8 bases and the J gene lost 5 bases, with 21 bases spanning the gap. The CDR3 totals 15 residues. Germline CDR1 and CDR2: SNHLY and FYNNEI. The CDR3 region is CASGVARGVRTEAFF. The CDR3 DNA reads as TGTGCCAGCGGGGTGGCCAGGGGAGTACGGACTGAAGCTTTCTTT.

This clonotype has ten or more counts. The rearrangement links TRBV7-8 to TRBJ2-1; possibly TRBD1 or TRBD2 for D (6 bases each). With 5 bases removed from V and 9 bases from J, the gap between germline ends came to 17 bases. In germline, CDR1 is SGHVS, CDR2 FQNEAQ. CDR3 length equals 14 residues. DNA of the CDR3: TGTGCCAGCAGCGGGGGCGGAGGGAGGCTTGAGCAGTTCTTC. Translation: CASSGGGGRLEQFF.